Listed here are 24 T cell receptor beta chains from one sample, sequenced in a study of blood T cell repertoires in COVID-19. The assay was immunoSEQ multiplex PCR, and TCRdb's table has in-frame clones only and misses some. The repertoire consists of approximately 70,000 clones, with under 95% occurring once and the leading ten covering less than 6%. Sequenced: peripheral blood. The receptors here all came from a woman aged 55-69 years with active COVID-19.

This sequence joins TRBV3-1 (or the pseudogene TRBV3-2) and TRBJ2-1; the match to TRBD2 covers 9 bases. The CDR3 is 15 residues long. J was trimmed by 9 bases and V by 4 bases; bases with no gene match: 10. Per germline, CDR1 LGHDT and CDR2 YNNKEL (reference sequence). CDR3: CASSPGGGRAGEQFF. The CDR3 bases are TGTGCCAGCAGCCCGGGGGGCGGGAGGGCCGGTGAGCAGTTCTTC.

The J gene is TRBJ2-1, the V gene TRBV5-1; 7 bases align to TRBD2. The germline V gene encodes CDR1 SGHRS and CDR2 YFSETQ. V lost 2 bases and J lost 5; bases outside the gene matches: 7. This CDR3 has 15 amino acids. This chain's CDR3 is CASSFTSGANNEQFF. The CDR3 nucleotides are TGCGCCAGCAGCTTTACCAGCGGGGCTAACAATGAGCAGTTCTTC.

The rearrangement links TRBV28 to TRBJ2-6; perhaps TRBD1 as D (5 bases). The CDR3 consists of 17 residues. Trimming stripped 10 bases from V and 0 bases from J, with 19 bases between. In germline, CDR1 is MDHEN, CDR2 SYDVKM. The CDR3 bases are TGTGCCACCCTGACCACCGGACATCCCTCTGGGGCCAACGTCCTGACTTTC. Its protein product is CATLTTGHPSGANVLTF. The whole variable domain, remainder taken from reference TRBV28 and TRBJ2-6, is DVKVTQSSRYLVKRTGEKVFLECVQDMDHENMFWYRQDPGLGLRLIYFSYDVKMKEKGDIPEGYSVSREKKERFSLILESASTNQTSMYLCATLTTGHPSGANVLTFGAGSRLTVL.

This chain joins TRBV4-1 and TRBJ2-1; TRBD1 aligns across 8 bases. V shed 3 bases, J shed 7 bases, and the junction held 11 bases outside the gene matches. Germline V CDR1 and CDR2: MGHRA, YSYEKL. The CDR3 has 16 amino acids. The CDR3 DNA follows: TGCGCCAGCAGCCAGTTCCGGGACAGGCTAGAGAATGAGCAGTTCTTC. Translation: CASSQFRDRLENEQFF.

This clone has a handful of counts. The genes are TRBV6-5 and TRBJ2-7, with TRBD2 matching over 7 bases. CDR3 size: 15 residues. V lost 5 bases, J lost 8 bases, and 15 bases stayed unmatched. Germline lookup yields CDR1 MNHEY and CDR2 SVGAGI. CDR3 nucleotides: TGTGCCAGCAGTAGCCCGGTGGTTGGGGGGGTGAAGCAGTACTTC. It codes for CASSSPVVGGVKQYF.

The rearrangement links TRBV5-1 to TRBJ1-2, with 11 bases matching TRBD1. The CDR3 runs 14 residues. Germline-derived CDR1 and CDR2 are SGHRS and YFSETQ. V lost 2 bases and J lost 4; bases outside the gene matches: 1. CDR3 loop: CASSFGQGAYGYTF. In nucleotides, the CDR3 is TGCGCCAGCAGCTTCGGACAGGGGGCCTATGGCTACACCTTC.

The chain combines TRBV9 with TRBJ1-3, with D hard to call. CDR1 is SGDLS, CDR2 YYNGEE, per germline. This CDR3 region has 13 residues. V was clipped by 2 bases and J by 7 bases, with 10 bases between them. This CDR3 is CASSVGTANTIYF. In nucleotides, the CDR3 is TGTGCCAGCAGCGTCGGAACAGCTAACACCATATATTTT.

This clone was recorded once. This chain connects TRBV19 to TRBJ2-1, with TRBD1 identical over 10 bases. The CDR3 length is 17 residues. The V gene's germline CDR1 is LNHDA and CDR2 SQIVND (reference sequence). Trimming cost V 4 bases and J 0 bases; bases outside gene matches: 6. The CDR3 DNA sequence: TGTGCCAGTAGTAACCCTTGGGACAGGGGCTCCTACAATGAGCAGTTCTTC. It translates to CASSNPWDRGSYNEQFF.

In this sample, this clone turned up a few times. The chain links TRBV28 to TRBJ2-4, with TRBD1 as a possible D gene (8 bases). Looked up from germline, CDR1 is MDHEN and CDR2 is SYDVKM. The length of the CDR3 is 16 residues. Trimming removed 5 bases from V and 3 bases from J, with 17 bases in between. The CDR3 protein is CASSPQGGVRKNIQYF. In DNA form, the CDR3 reads TGTGCCAGCAGTCCACAGGGGGGGGTTCGCAAAAACATTCAGTACTTC. Full variable domain (rest looked up from reference TRBV28 and TRBJ2-4): DVKVTQSSRYLVKRTGEKVFLECVQDMDHENMFWYRQDPGLGLRLIYFSYDVKMKEKGDIPEGYSVSREKKERFSLILESASTNQTSMYLCASSPQGGVRKNIQYFGAGTRLSVL.

The V and J genes are TRBV28 and TRBJ2-5; the match to TRBD1 covers 7 bases. Germline loops: CDR1 MDHEN, CDR2 SYDVKM. The J segment lost 2 bases and the V segment lost 1 base, leaving 7 bases of the junction unmatched. This CDR3 comprises 16 residues. CDR3 sequence (DNA): TGTGCCAGCAGTTTATTACCGGGACAGATACAAGAGACCCAGTACTTC. Protein sequence: CASSLLPGQIQETQYF.

Only a few counts were recorded for this clone. This chain joins TRBV29-1 and TRBJ2-1, with TRBD2 as a possible D gene (6 bases). V was shortened by 4 bases and J by 10 bases, with 20 bases between the two germline ends. This CDR3 is built from 14 residues. CDR1 and CDR2 (germline): SQVTM, ANQGSEA. This CDR3 reads CSVVLGAGGMEQFF. CDR3 DNA sequence: TGCAGCGTTGTTTTGGGAGCCGGAGGGATGGAGCAGTTCTTC.

The rearrangement joins TRBV6-5 to TRBJ1-6; D unclear. Germline V gives CDR1 MNHEY, CDR2 SVGAGI. The germline V and J ends were trimmed by 5 bases and 7 bases, with 15 bases remaining between them. This CDR3 spans 15 amino acids. CDR3 amino acids: CASSPVYQINSPLHF. CDR3 nucleotides: TGTGCCAGCAGTCCAGTATACCAGATAAATTCACCCCTCCACTTT.

The rearrangement links TRBV10-2 to TRBJ1-2, with 7 positions matching TRBD1. CDR1 and CDR2 (germline): WSHSY, SAAADI. V was clipped by 6 bases and J by 4 bases; unmatched bases: 14. The CDR3 runs 16 residues. CDR3 region: CASRTGILGGSYGYTF. In DNA form, the CDR3 reads TGCGCCAGCAGGACAGGGATCCTAGGGGGTTCCTATGGCTACACCTTC.

This chain joins TRBV12-2 and TRBJ2-4; TRBD1 reflects the table's D call only, with no check against the DNA. TRBV12-2 is a known pseudogene. This CDR3 spans 13 amino acids. CDR3 DNA: TGTGCAAGTTCCAGGGGGGATCGAAACATTCAGTACTTC. Translation gives CASSRGDRNIQYF.

V and J are TRBV5-1 and TRBJ2-5; the D gene is possibly TRBD2 (6 bases). The CDR3 consists of 13 residues. Germline loops: CDR1 SGHRS, CDR2 YFSETQ. V was shortened by 4 bases and J by 1 base, with 8 bases between the two germline ends. The CDR3 reads CASSAGTQETQYF. Written as DNA, the CDR3 is TGCGCCAGCAGCGCGGGGACCCAAGAGACCCAGTACTTC.

This clone was counted a few times. In DNA form, the CDR3 reads TGTGCCACCCATCTAGCCAACCTGAACAATGAGCAGTTCTTC. Protein product: CATHLANLNNEQFF. The chain uses TRBV6-5 and TRBJ2-1; possibly TRBD2 for D (5 bases). This CDR3 has 14 residues. The germline gives CDR1 MNHEY, CDR2 SVGAGI. Trimming stripped 10 bases from V and 5 bases from J, with 18 bases between.

This chain uses TRBV4-1 with TRBJ2-1; D perhaps matches TRBD2 (5 bases). The V end lost 5 bases, the J end lost 4 bases, and 15 bases lay between the germline ends. This CDR3 is 15 amino acids long. The germline V gene has CDR1 MGHRA and CDR2 YSYEKL. The CDR3 region is CASSVRSGIYNEQFF. Here the CDR3 DNA reads TGCGCCAGCAGCGTCCGGTCGGGGATTTACAATGAGCAGTTCTTC.

The chain joins TRBV19 to TRBJ1-2, with D possibly being TRBD1 (5 bases). V lost 7 bases and J 6 bases, leaving 21 bases between the germline ends. Germline values: CDR1 LNHDA, CDR2 SQIVND (reference sequence). The CDR3 covers 15 residues. The CDR3 DNA reads as TGTGCCAGTACCCCTAGTAGGGGTCGCCCGAATGGCTACACCTTC. This encodes CASTPSRGRPNGYTF.

This clone has only a few counts. The rearrangement uses TRBV4-1 and TRBJ1-5; possible D gene TRBD1, 5 bases. This CDR3 has 15 amino acids. V lost 0 bases, J lost 2 bases, and 8 bases lay in between. From germline, CDR1 is MGHRA and CDR2 YSYEKL. The CDR3 sequence: CASSQDARGNQPQHF. The CDR3 region has the DNA TGCGCCAGCAGCCAAGATGCCAGGGGCAATCAGCCCCAGCATTTT.

The chain uses TRBV12-3 or TRBV12-4 and TRBJ1-2; D ambiguous. CDR3 length: 10 amino acids. The V end was cut by 8 bases, the J end by 8 bases, with 9 bases between. CDR3 amino acids: CASGEYGYTF. As DNA, the CDR3 is TGTGCCAGCGGAGAGTACGGCTACACCTTC.

The rearrangement uses TRBV6-1 and TRBJ2-7; D call uncertain. CDR1 and CDR2 from the germline V gene are MNHNS and SASEGT. This CDR3 region has 12 residues. V was shortened by 2 bases and J by 6 bases, with 8 bases between the two germline ends. CDR3: CASSESVPEQYF. The CDR3, as DNA: TGTGCCAGCAGTGAATCGGTCCCCGAGCAGTACTTC.

The rearrangement joins TRBV6-5 to TRBJ1-1; D not certain. Between the trimmed V and J ends, which lost 7 bases and 4 bases, there was a span of 7 bases. This CDR3 spans 11 amino acids. CDR1 is MNHEY and CDR2 is SVGAGI in the germline V gene. The CDR3 region has the DNA TGTGCCAGCAAATCAGGCACTGAAGCTTTCTTT. The encoded protein is CASKSGTEAFF.

In this sample, this clone turned up once. The rearrangement links TRBV29-1 to TRBJ1-2; possible D gene TRBD1, 6 bases. The CDR3 length is 13 residues. V lost 2 bases and J 3 bases, leaving 10 bases between the germline ends. Per the germline V gene, CDR1 is SQVTM and CDR2 is ANQGSEA. CDR3 sequence (DNA): TGCAGCGTTGAAATTAACAGGGACTATGGCTACACCTTC. It encodes CSVEINRDYGYTF. Full variable domain (remainder filled in from reference TRBV29-1 and TRBJ1-2): SAVISQKPSRDICQRGTSLTIQCQVDSQVTMMFWYRQQPGQSLTLIATANQGSEATYESGFVIDKFPISRPNLTFSTLTVSNMSPEDSSIYLCSVEINRDYGYTFGSGTRLTVV.

The V call is TRBV14, the J call TRBJ2-7; TRBD2 matches at 8 bases. This CDR3 comprises 15 residues. V lost 0 bases to trimming and J lost 7 bases; unmatched junction nucleotides: 8. Germline V gene data show CDR1 as SGHDN and CDR2 as FVKESK. DNA for the CDR3: TGTGCCAGCAGCCAAGAATGGCGACTAGCGTCTGAGCAGTACTTC. It is translated as CASSQEWRLASEQYF.